This T cell receptor (beta chain) was captured by sequencing in a study of HIV-infected patients and healthy controls. All unsorted peripheral T cells were captured because whole blood was used without fractionation. This clonotype is labeled medium-sized. Its target is unknown. Reverse transcription used roughly 480 ng RNA and constant-region primers for alpha and beta. Alpha and beta chain libraries were made separately by chain-specific third strand synthesis with multiplexing indices. Two random hexamers, added before amplification and joined, formed each molecule's 12-nucleotide barcode. TCRdb reprocessed the 5' RACE reads via MiXCR and lists one record per CDR3 protein. The data contain more than 15,000 distinct CDR3 sequences, 9% to 10% of them singletons. Study outcomes and limitations: Apparent post-therapy Gini recovery among HIV-infected patients was not reproduced with size-matched repertoires. Unequal distinct sequence numbers between patients and controls complicated comparisons. MAIT alpha-chain CDR3s were frequent in healthy controls, depleted in HIV+.

Germline trimming cut 3 bases from V and 4 bases from J; bases unmatched to any gene: 2. The CDR3 covers 14 residues. CDR1 and CDR2 (germline): SNHLY, FYNNEI. V usage is TRBV2 and J usage is TRBJ2-7; 11 bases are a match to TRBD2. Material for sequencing was blood. This sequence was found in an adult in good health. This chain's CDR3 is CASSEGTSGYEQYF. Written as DNA, the CDR3 is TGTGCCAGCAGTGAGGGGACTAGCGGATACGAGCAGTACTTC.